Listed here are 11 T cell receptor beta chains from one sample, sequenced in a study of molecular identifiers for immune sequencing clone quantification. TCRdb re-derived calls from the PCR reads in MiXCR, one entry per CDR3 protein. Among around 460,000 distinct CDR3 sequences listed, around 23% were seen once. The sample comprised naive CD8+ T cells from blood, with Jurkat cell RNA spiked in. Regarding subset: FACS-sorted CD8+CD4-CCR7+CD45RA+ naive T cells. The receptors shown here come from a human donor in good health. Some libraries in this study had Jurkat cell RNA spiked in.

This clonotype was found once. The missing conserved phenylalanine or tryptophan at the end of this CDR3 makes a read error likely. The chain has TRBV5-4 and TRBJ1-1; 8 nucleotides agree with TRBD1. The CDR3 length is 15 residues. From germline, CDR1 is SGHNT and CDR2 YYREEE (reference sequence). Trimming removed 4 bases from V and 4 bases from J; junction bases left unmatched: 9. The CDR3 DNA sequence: TGTGCCAGCAGCCTCAGGACAGGGAAGATCACTGAAGCTTTCTTA. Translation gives CASSLRTGKITEAFL.

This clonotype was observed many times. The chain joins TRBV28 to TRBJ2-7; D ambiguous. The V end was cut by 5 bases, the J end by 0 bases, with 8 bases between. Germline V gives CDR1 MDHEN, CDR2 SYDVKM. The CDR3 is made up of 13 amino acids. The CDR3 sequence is CASSPRVSYEQYF. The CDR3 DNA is TGTGCCAGCAGTCCCCGGGTCTCCTACGAGCAGTACTTC.

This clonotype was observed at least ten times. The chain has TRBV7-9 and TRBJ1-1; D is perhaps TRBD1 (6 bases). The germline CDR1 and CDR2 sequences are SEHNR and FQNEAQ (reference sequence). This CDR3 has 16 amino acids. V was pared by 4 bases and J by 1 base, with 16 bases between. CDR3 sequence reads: CASSSTGYHKNTEAFF. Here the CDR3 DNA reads TGTGCCAGCAGCTCTACAGGGTACCATAAGAACACTGAAGCTTTCTTT.

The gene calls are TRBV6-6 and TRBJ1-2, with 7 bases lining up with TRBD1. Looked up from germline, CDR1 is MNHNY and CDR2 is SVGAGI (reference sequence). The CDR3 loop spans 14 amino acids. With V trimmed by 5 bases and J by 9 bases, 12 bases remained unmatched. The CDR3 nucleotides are TGTGCCAGCAGTCCCCAGGGGGAGTCATATCGCTACACCTTC. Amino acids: CASSPQGESYRYTF.

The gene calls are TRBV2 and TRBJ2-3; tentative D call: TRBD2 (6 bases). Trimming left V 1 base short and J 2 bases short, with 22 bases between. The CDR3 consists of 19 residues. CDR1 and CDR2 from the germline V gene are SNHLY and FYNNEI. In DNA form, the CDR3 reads TGTGCCAGCAGTGAAGATATCCAGCCGTGGGGAGGAGACACAGATACGCAGTATTTT. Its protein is CASSEDIQPWGGDTDTQYF.

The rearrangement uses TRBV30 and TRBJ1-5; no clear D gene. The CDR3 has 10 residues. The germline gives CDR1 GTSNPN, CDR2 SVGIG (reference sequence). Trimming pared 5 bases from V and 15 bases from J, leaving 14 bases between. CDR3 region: CAWVRADLHF. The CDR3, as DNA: TGTGCCTGGGTTAGGGCCGACCTGCATTTT.

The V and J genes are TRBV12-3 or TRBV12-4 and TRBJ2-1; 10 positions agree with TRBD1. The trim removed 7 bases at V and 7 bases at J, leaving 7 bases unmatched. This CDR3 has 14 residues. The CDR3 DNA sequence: TGTGCCAGCACCTTGGGACAGGGGTTGAATGAGCAGTTCTTC. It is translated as CASTLGQGLNEQFF.

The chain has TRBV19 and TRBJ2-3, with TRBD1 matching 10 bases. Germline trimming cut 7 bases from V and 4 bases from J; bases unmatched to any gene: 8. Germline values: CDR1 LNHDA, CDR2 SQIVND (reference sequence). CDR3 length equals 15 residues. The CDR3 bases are TGTGCCAGTACGGGGACAGGGGTGTTCGCAGATACGCAGTATTTT. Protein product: CASTGTGVFADTQYF.

DNA of the CDR3: TGTGCCAGCAGCTTAGTGTTTGGACTAGCGATAGATGAGCAGTTCTTC. Protein: CASSLVFGLAIDEQFF. The J gene is TRBJ2-1, the V gene TRBV7-2, with TRBD2 matching 9 bases. The CDR3 length is 16 residues. Germline V gene data show CDR1 as SGHTA and CDR2 as FQGNSA. The ends lost 1 base at V and 8 bases at J; junction bases unmatched: 9. The whole variable domain, remainder taken from reference TRBV7-2 and TRBJ2-1, is GAGVSQSPSNKVTEKGKDVELRCDPISGHTALYWYRQSLGQGLEFLIYFQGNSAPDKSGLPSDRFSAERTGGSVSTLTIQRTQQEDSAVYLCASSLVFGLAIDEQFFGPGTRLTVL.

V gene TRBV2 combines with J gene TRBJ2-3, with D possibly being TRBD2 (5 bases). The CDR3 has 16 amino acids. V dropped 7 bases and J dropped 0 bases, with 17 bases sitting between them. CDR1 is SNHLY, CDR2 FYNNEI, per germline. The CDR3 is CASTRTVLSSTDTQYF. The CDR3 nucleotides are TGTGCCAGCACCAGGACTGTATTGTCTAGCACAGATACGCAGTATTTT.

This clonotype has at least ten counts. The CDR3 coding sequence is TGTGCCAGCAGTGCCGGACAGATGAACACTGAAGCTTTCTTT. Residues: CASSAGQMNTEAFF. The chain links TRBV2 to TRBJ1-1, with a possible D match to TRBD1 (6 bases). CDR1 SNHLY and CDR2 FYNNEI come from the germline V gene. Trimming removed 4 bases from V and 0 bases from J, with 9 bases in between. The CDR3 totals 14 residues. The entire variable domain, with the rest obtained from reference TRBV2 and TRBJ1-1, is as follows: EPEVTQTPSHQVTQMGQEVILRCVPISNHLYFYWYRQILGQKVEFLVSFYNNEISEKSEIFDDQFSVERPDGSNFTLKIRSTKLEDSAMYFCASSAGQMNTEAFFGQGTRLTVV.